This TCR beta chain was sequenced in a study of cytomegalovirus exposure and HLA in healthy donors. As for the study in general: Early on, a data release was issued that held 65 million to 100 million unique TCRs from HLA-typed donors. Whole-study findings and limits: Per a prior analysis, the majority of TCR beta V segments were productive roughly 90% or roughly 30% of the time. It was taken for granted in presence/absence analyses that sequencing depth across donors was roughly uniform. One variant, a missense change in DCLRE1C, was linked in a later analysis to TCR beta V- and J-gene trimming.

The PCR ran on 60 Vbeta and 13 Jbeta primers. The repertoire was sequenced with immunoSEQ multiplex PCR; TCRdb's copy has only in-frame clones and lacks some. The repertoire holds 130,000 to 150,000 clones, with about 78% as singletons. Concerning this clone: Its antigen remains unknown.

This receptor was identified in a man aged 18 to 30 in good health and CMV-seronegative. Sequencing was carried out using PBMCs.

The chain's CDR3 is CASRDGGKAFF. The CDR3 DNA reads TGCGCCAGCAGGGACGGGGGAAAAGCTTTCTTT. The chain is built from TRBV10-2 and TRBJ1-1; D may be TRBD1 (5 bases). The CDR3 length is 11 residues. CDR1 is WSHSY, CDR2 SAAADI, per germline. Trimming left V 6 bases short and J 9 bases short, with 11 bases between.